This T cell receptor beta chain came from a study of blood T cell repertoires in COVID-19. Background on the study: Donors in the United States, Italy and Spain gave samples during acute or convalescent COVID-19. PBMCs, B-cell-depleted T cells, or T cells were the source of the cDNA or gDNA that made up the material.

Followed longitudinally, the Seattle patients had been enrolled during active infection. As processed by the authors: It was from reference gene primer amplification that nucleated cell counts were estimated. Here immunoSEQ multiplex PCR was the method, and the copy in TCRdb shows in-frame clones only, minus some. The V and J calls and the clone size are those of that table, but D and trimming were determined from the DNA. The sample carries tens of thousands of clones, 81% recorded once. CDR3 length: 15 amino acids. V was clipped by 5 bases and J by 6 bases, with 19 bases between them. Per the germline V gene, CDR1 is SGHVS and CDR2 is FQNEAQ.

This TCR was sampled from a man aged 65 to 79 with COVID-19, enrolled during active disease. Specimen: peripheral blood. The chain links TRBV7-8 to TRBJ1-2; D is perhaps TRBD1 (6 bases). DNA for the CDR3: TGTGCCAGCAGCGTAAGACCACAGGGTAATCATGGCTACACCTTC. Translated: CASSVRPQGNHGYTF.